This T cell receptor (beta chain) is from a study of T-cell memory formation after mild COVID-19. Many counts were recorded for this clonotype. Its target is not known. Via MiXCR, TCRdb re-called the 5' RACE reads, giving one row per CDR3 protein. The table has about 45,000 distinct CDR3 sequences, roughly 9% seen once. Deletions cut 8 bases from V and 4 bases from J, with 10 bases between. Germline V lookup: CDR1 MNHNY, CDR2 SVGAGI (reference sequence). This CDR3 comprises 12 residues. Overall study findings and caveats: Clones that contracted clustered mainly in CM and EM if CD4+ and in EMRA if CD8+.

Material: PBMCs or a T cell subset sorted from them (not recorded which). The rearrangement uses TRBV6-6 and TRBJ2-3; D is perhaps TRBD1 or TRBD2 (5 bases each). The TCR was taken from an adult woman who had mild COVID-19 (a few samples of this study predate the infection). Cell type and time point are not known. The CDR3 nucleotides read TGTGCCAGCCAGGGCGGGCCAGATACGCAGTATTTT. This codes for CASQGGPDTQYF.